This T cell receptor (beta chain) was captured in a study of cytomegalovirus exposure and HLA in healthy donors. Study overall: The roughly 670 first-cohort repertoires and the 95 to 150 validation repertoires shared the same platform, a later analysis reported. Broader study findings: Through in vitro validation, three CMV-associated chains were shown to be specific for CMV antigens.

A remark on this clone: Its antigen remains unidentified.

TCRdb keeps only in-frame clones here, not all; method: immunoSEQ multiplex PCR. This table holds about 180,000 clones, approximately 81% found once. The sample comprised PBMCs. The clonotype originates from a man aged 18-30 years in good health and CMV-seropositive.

The CDR3 region has the DNA TGTGCCAGCAGTGCACAGGGGTTTGGCACTGAAGCTTTCTTT. Its translation: CASSAQGFGTEAFF. The V call is TRBV6-5, the J call TRBJ1-1; 7 nucleotides line up with TRBD1. This CDR3 spans 14 amino acids. The V and J ends lost 5 bases and 4 bases, in that order; junction bases with no gene match: 7. Germline V gene lookup returns CDR1 MNHEY and CDR2 SVGAGI.